The following is a TCR beta chain sequence with its context. Antigen unknown. This sample was taken from a study of shared clonotypes between healthy human individuals. Study-wide results and limits: Depth was large, yet rarefaction showed that sorted-subset sequencing was incomplete. It was the non-shared clonotypes that had lower generation probabilities than clonotypes shared by all four donors.

Repertoires were generated with immunoSEQ multiplex PCR, while TCRdb's copy carries only in-frame clones and drops some. The table lists roughly 1 million clones, more than 75% of them singletons. Sample: memory CD4+ T cells from PBMCs. Subset given: CD45RA-negative fraction. The clonotype comes from a young man in good health. Some clones in this sample may be carry-over from other donors' samples.

DNA of the CDR3: TGTGCCAGCAGTTTGATCCAATTCTCTGGAAACACCATATATTTT. As protein: CASSLIQFSGNTIYF. The rearrangement links TRBV28 to TRBJ1-3, with D uncertain. The V end was cut by 3 bases, the J end by 0 bases, with 9 bases between. The germline V gene encodes CDR1 MDHEN and CDR2 SYDVKM. This CDR3 spans 15 amino acids.